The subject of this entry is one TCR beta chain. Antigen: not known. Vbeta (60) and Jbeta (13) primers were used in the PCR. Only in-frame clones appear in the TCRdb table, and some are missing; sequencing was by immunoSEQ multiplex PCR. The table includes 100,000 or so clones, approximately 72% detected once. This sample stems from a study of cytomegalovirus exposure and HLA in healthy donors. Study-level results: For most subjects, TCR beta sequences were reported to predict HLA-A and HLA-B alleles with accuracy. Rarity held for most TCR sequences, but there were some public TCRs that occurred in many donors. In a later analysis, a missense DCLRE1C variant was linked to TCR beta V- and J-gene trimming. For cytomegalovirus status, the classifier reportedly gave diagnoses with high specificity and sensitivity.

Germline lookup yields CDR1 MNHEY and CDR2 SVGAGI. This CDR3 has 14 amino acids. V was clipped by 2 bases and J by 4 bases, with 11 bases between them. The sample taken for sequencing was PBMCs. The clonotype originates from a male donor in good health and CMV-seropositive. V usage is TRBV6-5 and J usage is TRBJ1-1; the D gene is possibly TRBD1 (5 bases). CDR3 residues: CASSYRRTSTEAFF. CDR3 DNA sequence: TGTGCCAGCAGTTACCGACGGACATCCACTGAAGCTTTCTTT.